This TCR beta chain was observed in a study of cytomegalovirus exposure and HLA in healthy donors. Study-level points and caveats: Rarity characterized most TCR sequences, yet some public TCRs appeared in many donors.

PCR used 60 Vbeta primers and 13 Jbeta primers. The repertoire was sequenced with immunoSEQ multiplex PCR; TCRdb's copy has only in-frame clones and lacks some. The sample has more than 150,000 clones, around 85% seen once; the top ten hold 3.8%. As concerns this clone: Its antigen is still unknown.

Trimming cost V 0 bases and J 8 bases; bases outside gene matches: 7. Looked up from germline, CDR1 is SGDLS and CDR2 is YYNGEE. This CDR3 comprises 16 residues. This clonotype was obtained from a man between 45 and 60 years old in good health and CMV-seronegative. The rearrangement links TRBV9 to TRBJ2-3; 12 nucleotides match TRBD2. Sequenced sample: PBMCs. CDR3 in amino acids: CASSVEASGGARTQYF. CDR3 bases: TGTGCCAGCAGCGTAGAGGCTAGCGGGGGGGCCCGTACGCAGTATTTT.